The present T cell receptor (beta chain) was sequenced within a study of vaccination effects on CD4 cells after COVID-19 (dated by TCRdb to between 2022 and 2023). With regard to the full study: Each participant received two doses of an mRNA SARS-CoV-2 vaccine, either BNT162b2 or mRNA-1273. The study compared SARS-CoV-2 spike-specific CD4+ TCR repertoires before and after mRNA vaccination in COVID-19 convalescent patients and infection-naive vaccine recipients. A total of 10 COVID-19 convalescent patients and a handful of SARS-CoV-2-naive healthy vaccine recipients were included in the full study. In the study, cultures from other donors were sequenced using the Oncomine TCR Beta short-read assay on an Illumina iSeq 100. What the work shows at the level of the full study, not this receptor alone: Both infection-induced and vaccine-induced clones contracted markedly at late post-vaccination timepoints, which is consistent with waning T cell responses. Among healthy vaccine recipients, nearly all vaccine-induced clones were SARS-CoV-2 mono-reactive, and only 1 of 255 was cross-reactive with common cold coronaviruses. The study was limited by a small number of convalescent patients, and early post-infection timepoints were lacking.

Comments on this clone: It has no known antigen specificity. Per-nucleotide qualities are absent, and no much larger clonotype sits a single base away.

To identify antigen-specific CD4+ T cell clonotypes by their expansion, the ViraFEST assay first stimulated PBMC with viral peptide pools and then applied TCR sequencing. After 10 to 11 days of culture, CD4+ T cells were isolated with the EasySep CD4+ T cell isolation kit. None of the healthy vaccine recipients had a prior SARS-CoV-2 infection, which was confirmed by nucleocapsid antibody tests that came back negative both before and after vaccination. Roughly 2 million PBMC per well were cultured in IMDM with about 5.1% human AB serum, roughly 11 IU/ml IL-2 and gentamicin, plus 10 ug/ml peptides. On days 3 and 7, half of the culture medium was replaced with fresh IL-2-containing medium. Unless otherwise noted, each peptide stimulation condition was cultured in triplicate wells. Using Ficoll-Paque Plus gradient centrifugation, PBMC were separated from whole blood and then either used fresh or cryopreserved at -140C. The overlapping peptide pools covered the spike proteins of SARS-CoV-2 as well as those of the common cold coronaviruses HCoV-NL63, HCoV-OC43 and HCoV-229E. The QIAamp micro DNA kit was used to extract genomic DNA from the cultured CD4+ T cells.

V loses 3 bases of germline sequence and J loses 14 bases, and the interval between the two ends is 11 bases. Looking up the germline V gene (reference sequence) yields CDR1 DFQATT and CDR2 SNEGSKA. Including cysteine and phenylalanine, the CDR3 has 11 amino acids. Just the 33-base CDR3 DNA is kept, in frame starting at base 1. Receptors were amplified or captured by the immunoSEQ multiplex PCR assay. TCR beta CDR3 sequencing was performed on DNA from the cultured, isolated CD4+ T cells. In the paper's pipeline: Non-productive TCR sequences were removed and reads were trimmed to the CDR3 region, keeping CDR3s of at least 7 amino acids. The MANAFEST web app was used to pick out antigen-specific clonotypes by comparing their expansion in peptide wells with that in reference cultures. To be called positive, a clone needed expansion at FDR<0.05 compared with the reference and with all other wells, an odds ratio greater than 5, and a frequency greater than 0.1% in two replicate wells. Clonotypes significantly expanded in SARS-CoV-2 spike wells and in at least one common cold coronavirus spike condition were defined as cross-reactive. Using the stringdist R package, CDR3 similarity was measured by Levenshtein distance, and unrooted trees were constructed with ape in R 3.6.1. The clones in this table, taken by TCRdb from immuneACCESS, are in-frame only. Not every clone is retained; where verified, under half of the shortfall comes from an unresolved V gene, and the cause of the rest is unknown. The DNA gave D and trimming, while V, J and clone size come from that table. The sample yields roughly 50,000 clones; 75% to 85% were counted once. Approximately 6% of the sample comes from the top ten.

Recombination linked TRBV20-1 to TRBJ1-6; the D gene identity is not certain. The clonotype was recovered from a human donor who received a COVID-19 vaccine. The material was CD4+ T cells from PBMCs cultured with HCoV-OC43 spike peptides, obtained before COVID-19 vaccination. The meaning of the sample's cell subset or site label: HCoV-OC43 spike overlapping peptide pool stimulation. DNA sequence: TGCAGTGCTAGCACGGATTTATCCCTCCACTTT. Its protein is CSASTDLSLHF.